These 5 T cell receptor beta chains were all obtained from the same sample, sequenced in a study of shared clonotypes between healthy human individuals. Generated by immunoSEQ multiplex PCR, the TCRdb table keeps only in-frame clones and is missing some. This sample yields 600,000 to 700,000 clones, of which 55% to 85% are seen a single time; 1.5% to 2% belongs to the top ten. Sequencing was done on a sample of memory CD4+ T cells sorted from blood. Subset in this sample: CD45RA-negative fraction. These receptors were taken from a woman between 25 and 40 years old in good health.

V and J are TRBV9 and TRBJ2-3; D may be TRBD1 or TRBD2 (6 bases each). Trimming pared 3 bases from V and 6 bases from J, leaving 14 bases between. This CDR3 has 14 residues. Germline-derived CDR1 and CDR2 are SGDLS and YYNGEE. CDR3 nucleotide sequence: TGTGCCAGCAGCGGCGGTTACGGGGGCGATACGCAGTATTTT. Its protein product is CASSGGYGGDTQYF. The full variable domain, completed using reference TRBV9 and TRBJ2-3, is DSGVTQTPKHLITATGQRVTLRCSPRSGDLSVYWYQQSLDQGLQFLIQYYNGEERAKGNILERFSAQQFPDLHSELNLSSLELGDSALYFCASSGGYGGDTQYFGPGTRLTVL.

The chain uses TRBV5-5 and TRBJ1-1; no reliable D call. In germline, CDR1 is SGHKS, CDR2 YYEKEE (reference sequence). The CDR3 is 14 residues long. V was cut by 1 base and J by 0 bases, with 7 bases left in between. CDR3 in amino acids: CASSLLTVNTEAFF. In DNA form, the CDR3 reads TGTGCCAGCAGCTTGTTAACAGTGAACACTGAAGCTTTCTTT.

Of note for this clone: This sample includes further DNA sequences coding for the same CDR3. The J gene is TRBJ2-5, the V gene TRBV10-1; D remains unclear. V was cut by 3 bases and J by 5 bases, with 4 bases left in between. CDR3 length: 11 amino acids. Germline CDR1 and CDR2: WNHNN and SYGVQD (reference sequence). The CDR3 here is CASSDRETQYF. As DNA, the CDR3 is TGCGCCAGCAGTGATAGGGAGACCCAGTACTTC.

The sample holds a few counts of this clone. The chain uses TRBV21-1 and TRBJ2-7; the DNA was not compared with TRBD2, the D call given in the table. TRBV21-1 is a listed pseudogene. CDR3 length equals 15 residues. The DNA of the CDR3 is TGTGCCAGCGGGAATGGCCAGCGGGAGGGCCGCGAGCAGTACTTC. The encoded protein is CASGNGQREGREQYF.

The chain carries TRBV12-5 and TRBJ2-1; TRBD1 or TRBD2 may be the D gene (5 bases each). The CDR3 is 13 amino acids. Germline V gene data show CDR1 as LGHNT and CDR2 as FRNRAP. V was trimmed by 5 bases and J by 8 bases, leaving 13 bases between them. The CDR3 here is CASGLGTADEQFF. In DNA form, the CDR3 reads TGTGCTAGTGGTCTCGGGACGGCCGATGAGCAGTTCTTC.